This TCR beta chain was captured by sequencing in a study of cytomegalovirus exposure and HLA in healthy donors. Overall study: The Caucasian-associated ancestry cluster contained about 80% of the 300 to 450 genotyped donors. Study results and caveats: The records held CMV serostatus as the only immune exposure information. Sequencing probably produced one cluster of sequence variants that were highly shared. Researchers reported from a later analysis that most CMV-associated TCR beta chains appeared HLA-restricted.

The CDR3 spans 14 residues. Germline V lookup: CDR1 MNHEY, CDR2 SMNVEV (reference sequence). J gave up 3 bases and V 5 bases, and 7 bases lay outside the gene matches. Use of 60 Vbeta and 13 Jbeta primers characterized the PCR. TCRdb keeps only in-frame clones here, not all; method: immunoSEQ multiplex PCR. The sample yields 150,000 to 200,000 clones, approximately 81% seen once. As for this clone: What it binds is not known.

This TCR was sampled from a woman in her 30s in good health and CMV-seronegative. The chain carries TRBV27 and TRBJ2-7; 7 nucleotides match TRBD1. Sequenced input: PBMCs. CDR3 nucleotide sequence: TGTGCCAGCAGTGCACGTCGGGACAGCTACGAGCAGTACTTC. It translates to CASSARRDSYEQYF.